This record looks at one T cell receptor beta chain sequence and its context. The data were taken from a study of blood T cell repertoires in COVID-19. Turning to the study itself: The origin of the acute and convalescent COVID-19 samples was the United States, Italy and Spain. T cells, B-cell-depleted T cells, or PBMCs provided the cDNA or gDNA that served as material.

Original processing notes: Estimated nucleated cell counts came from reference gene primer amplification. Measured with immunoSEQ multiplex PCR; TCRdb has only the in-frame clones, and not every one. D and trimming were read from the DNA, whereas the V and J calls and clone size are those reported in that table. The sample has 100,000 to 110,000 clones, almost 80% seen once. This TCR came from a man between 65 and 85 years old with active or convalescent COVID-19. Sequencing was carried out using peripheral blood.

CDR3 sequence reads: CASLGEGLYNEQFF. CDR3 nucleotide sequence: TGTGCCAGTTTGGGGGAGGGCCTGTACAATGAGCAGTTCTTC. The chain is built from TRBV27 and TRBJ2-1; 7 bases line up with TRBD2. Unmatched junction bases numbered 9, after V lost 9 bases and J lost 4 bases. The CDR3 extends over 14 amino acids. Looked up from germline, CDR1 is MNHEY and CDR2 is SMNVEV (reference sequence).